The text below deals with one T cell receptor beta chain. Germline V gene sequence: CDR1 SGHKS, CDR2 YYEKEE (reference sequence). The CDR3 has 15 residues. The V end lost 0 bases, the J end lost 2 bases, and 12 bases lay between the germline ends. These data come from a study of T cell changes during pregnancy in multiple sclerosis. The data were produced by immunoSEQ multiplex PCR, yet TCRdb's version contains in-frame clones alone and is incomplete. This table has about 15,000 clones, approximately 95% appearing once. The specimen comprised peripheral blood, sampled in the third trimester of pregnancy. The sequence was collected from a female donor with multiple sclerosis, enrolled in a pregnancy study. This sequence joins TRBV5-5 and TRBJ2-7; possibly TRBD2 for D (6 bases). The DNA of the CDR3 is TGTGCCAGCAGCTTGGAGGGACTGATCGCCTACGAGCAGTACTTC. Protein: CASSLEGLIAYEQYF.